These T cell receptor beta chains were read from a single sample in a study of Graves' ophthalmopathy and Graves' hyperthyroidism. Each CDR3 protein gets one entry after TCRdb re-called the multiplex PCR reads with MiXCR. The sample lists about 410,000 distinct CDR3 sequences; around 18% were seen once. What was sequenced was peripheral blood. These receptor sequences come from a woman under 30 with Graves' ophthalmopathy. CDR3s include the opening cysteine and the closing phenylalanine or tryptophan. Each record gives: J gene, CDR3 length, V gene, clone size, D gene, CDR3 DNA, CDR3 protein. D genes are given only for firm matches. Clone sizes are given selectively: once, few, many, or a class where the clone is expanded.

>TRBJ2-5|16|TRBV12-3/TRBV12-4|many|TRBD2
TGTGCCAGCAGGCCTACCGAACCGGGACTAGAAGAGACCCAGTACTTC
CASRPTEPGLEETQYF
>TRBJ1-2|14|TRBV20-1|-|TRBD1
TGCAGTGCTAGCTTACAGGGGTATAACTATGGCTACACCTTC
CSASLQGYNYGYTF
>TRBJ1-5|16|TRBV12-3/TRBV12-4|many|TRBD1
TGTGCCAGCAGTTTAGGCTCCGGGACAGCTAATCAGCCCCAGCATTTT
CASSLGSGTANQPQHF
>TRBJ1-1|12|TRBV15|many|-
TGTGCCACCAGCAGAGGCTACACTGAAGCTTTCTTT
CATSRGYTEAFF
>TRBJ2-1|13|TRBV30|many|-
TGTGCCTGGAGTCGACAGGTATACAATGAGCAGTTCTTC
CAWSRQVYNEQFF
>TRBJ1-1|13|TRBV29-1|many|-
TGCAGCGTTGATGCAGGACAGAGCACTGAAGCTTTCTTT
CSVDAGQSTEAFF
>TRBJ1-3|15|TRBV12-5|many|TRBD1
TGTGCTAGTGGTAAAACAGGGGAACCTGGAAACACCATATATTTT
CASGKTGEPGNTIYF
>TRBJ2-7|13|TRBV19|many|-
TGTGCCAGTAGTACGACGGCTCTAGCGGAGCAGTACTTC
CASSTTALAEQYF
>TRBJ2-2|14|TRBV20-1|many|-
TGCAGTGCTAGAGGCAGCCCGAACACCGGGGAGCTGTTTTTT
CSARGSPNTGELFF
>TRBJ1-1|14|TRBV29-1|many|-
TGCAGCGCCCAATCGACAGGTACCCACACTGAAGCTTTCTTT
CSAQSTGTHTEAFF
>TRBJ1-1|12|TRBV29-1|once|TRBD1
TGCAGCGTGAACAGGGGTGACACTGAAGCTTTCTTT
CSVNRGDTEAFF
>TRBJ2-7|10|TRBV29-1|-|-
TGCAGCGTTGGGGAGGACGAGCAGTACTTC
CSVGEDEQYF
>TRBJ1-1|13|TRBV30|many|TRBD1
TGTGCCTGGAGTCAGGGGGGGAACACTGAAGCTTTCTTT
CAWSQGGNTEAFF
>TRBJ2-5|16|TRBV9|many|-
TGTGCCAGCAGCGCATTTAGGGGGGAGTTTGGAGAGACCCAGTACTTC
CASSAFRGEFGETQYF
>TRBJ2-7|13|TRBV28|many|TRBD1
TGTGCCAGCAGTTTATACAGGGGGTACGAGCAGTACTTC
CASSLYRGYEQYF
>TRBJ2-7|15|TRBV7-2|many|TRBD1
TGTGCCAGCACCTGGGACAGGGGGCCTAACTACGAGCAGTACTTC
CASTWDRGPNYEQYF
>TRBJ1-1|14|TRBV12-3/TRBV12-4|-|-
TGTGCCAGCAGTAACCTACCAGGGGACACTGAAGCTTTCTTT
CASSNLPGDTEAFF
>TRBJ2-7|12|TRBV7-2|many|-
TGTGCCAGCAGCTCGGTCGGGTACGAGCAGTACTTC
CASSSVGYEQYF
>TRBJ1-1|13|TRBV5-1|many|-
TGCGCCAGCAGCAACGGGTCCGATCACAAGGATTTCTTT
CASSNGSDHKDFF
>TRBJ1-1|17|TRBV4-2|many|-
TGTGCCAGCAGCCCTATTCTAAATCAACAGGATAACACTGAAGCTTTCTTT
CASSPILNQQDNTEAFF
>TRBJ2-7|13|TRBV7-2|-|-
TGTGCCAGCAGTTCGACCCAGGGATACGAGCAGTACTTC
CASSSTQGYEQYF
>TRBJ1-1|14|TRBV30|many|-
TGTGCCTGGAGTGCCTGGGGATGGGACACTGAAGCTTTCTTT
CAWSAWGWDTEAFF
>TRBJ1-1|18|TRBV7-8|many|-
TGTGCCAGCAGCTTAGAGCGGGCAGCGGGGGGGGTGGTCACTGAAGCTTTCTTT
CASSLERAAGGVVTEAFF
>TRBJ2-2|15|TRBV10-1|many|TRBD2
TGCGCCAGCAGTGGAGCGGGGGGGAGCACCGGGGAGCTGTTTTTT
CASSGAGGSTGELFF
>TRBJ1-1|12|TRBV30|-|-
TGTGCCTGGACCGGCGGGGCGACTGAAGCTTTCTTT
CAWTGGATEAFF